One and the same sample provided the 18 T cell receptor beta chains below, sequenced in a study of long-term antiretroviral therapy in people with HIV. Version v3.0 of the immunoSEQ assay was performed at survey level. Clones were read by immunoSEQ multiplex PCR, and TCRdb kept only the in-frame ones, dropping some. Among about 3,300 clones listed, about 88% were seen once. The input for sequencing was unsorted PBMCs, taken 0.3 years after starting antiretroviral therapy. The receptors come from a woman aged 45-60 years with HIV.

As DNA, the CDR3 is TGTGCCAGCAGCCCCCGACAGGGGGCGCCTGTACCTGAAGCTTTCTTT. It encodes CASSPRQGAPVPEAFF. The V gene is TRBV4-2, the J gene TRBJ1-1; 10 bases match TRBD1. V was clipped by 4 bases and J by 6 bases; unmatched bases: 11. The germline CDR1 and CDR2 sequences are LGHNA and YNFKEQ. The CDR3 runs 16 residues.

This clone has only one observation. The rearrangement joins TRBV5-6 to TRBJ2-3; TRBD1 might be the D (7 bases). From germline, CDR1 is SGHDT and CDR2 YYEEEE. CDR3 length equals 17 residues. Trimming took 2 bases from V and 1 from J, leaving 17 bases between them. In nucleotides, the CDR3 is TGTGCCAGCAGCTTTAGGGGGGACAGCTCTGGCACAGATACGCAGTATTTT. This sequence encodes CASSFRGDSSGTDTQYF.

This clone showed up just once. The chain joins TRBV6-5 to TRBJ2-7; tentatively, D is TRBD2 (6 bases). This CDR3 is built from 15 residues. V lost 4 bases to trimming and J lost 5 bases, with 18 bases between them. Germline CDR1 reads MNHEY; CDR2 reads SVGAGI. CDR3 DNA sequence: TGTGCCAGCAGTTTAAGGGACGGGACTCCGGACGAGCAGTACTTC. This sequence encodes CASSLRDGTPDEQYF.

This clone has a single count. V usage is TRBV6-5 and J usage is TRBJ2-7; tentatively, D is TRBD1 (6 bases). The CDR3 contains 15 residues. Trimming removed 0 bases at V and 3 bases at J, with 12 bases between. CDR1 and CDR2 (germline): MNHEY, SVGAGI. This chain's CDR3 is CASSYSPQGGYEQYF. In nucleotides, the CDR3 is TGTGCCAGCAGTTACTCGCCACAGGGCGGCTACGAGCAGTACTTC.

This clone has just one count. The gene calls are TRBV6-5 and TRBJ2-3; a weak D match, TRBD2 (5 bases). Trimming pared 8 bases from V and 1 base from J, leaving 13 bases between. Germline loops: CDR1 MNHEY, CDR2 SVGAGI. The CDR3 spans 14 residues. CDR3 sequence: CASHRGYRTDTQYF. CDR3 DNA sequence: TGTGCCAGCCATCGGGGTTACCGCACAGATACGCAGTATTTT.

V is TRBV11-2 and J is TRBJ2-1; TRBD1 matches at 9 bases. The CDR3 has 16 residues. V lost 3 bases, J lost 7 bases, and 10 bases stayed unmatched. Germline lookup yields CDR1 SGHAT and CDR2 FQNNGV. The CDR3 DNA reads as TGTGCCAGCAGCTTTTTCGGGACAGGGCTATGGAATGAGCAGTTCTTC. This codes for CASSFFGTGLWNEQFF.

The rearrangement joins TRBV27 to TRBJ1-6; TRBD1 matches 8 bases. This CDR3 contains 14 residues. Germline loops: CDR1 MNHEY, CDR2 SMNVEV (reference sequence). The junction had 2 bases not matched to a gene; V was cut back by 5 bases and J by 5 bases. CDR3 in amino acids: CASSQTGDNSPLHF. CDR3 bases: TGTGCCAGCAGTCAGACAGGGGATAATTCACCCCTCCACTTT.

The V gene is TRBV14, the J gene TRBJ1-1; no definite D call. CDR3 length equals 13 residues. V was pared by 6 bases and J by 8 bases, with 16 bases between. CDR1 SGHDN and CDR2 FVKESK come from the germline V gene. The CDR3 nucleotides are TGTGCCAGCAGTCGAACGGGAGGGAGAGAAGCTTTCTTT. This gives the protein CASSRTGGREAFF.

The chain is built from TRBV29-1 and TRBJ2-3; TRBD1 is a possible D gene (8 bases). This CDR3 has 16 residues. The germline V gene has CDR1 SQVTM and CDR2 ANQGSEA. CDR3 in DNA: TGCAGTCTCAAAGGCCTGACAGGGGAGGGGACAGATACGCAGTATTTT. It encodes CSLKGLTGEGTDTQYF.

This clone came up once. The chain joins TRBV6-1 to TRBJ1-5; no clear D. The CDR3 is 16 residues long. From germline, CDR1 is MNHNS and CDR2 SASEGT. With 6 bases removed from V and 2 bases from J, the gap between germline ends came to 17 bases. The CDR3 DNA sequence: TGTGCCAGCAGCGAAACAGTGCCAAGGGGCAATCAGCCCCAGCATTTT. This gives the protein CASSETVPRGNQPQHF.

V is TRBV15 and J is TRBJ1-5; TRBD1 matches at 8 bases. The CDR3 is 16 amino acids. Trimming took 3 bases from V and 4 from J; bases not matched to a gene: 8. CDR1 LNHNV and CDR2 YYDKDF come from the germline V gene (reference sequence). CDR3 region: CATSRWTGSPNQPQHF. CDR3 in DNA: TGTGCCACCAGCAGGTGGACAGGGTCCCCTAATCAGCCCCAGCATTTT.

The chain is built from TRBV6-4 and TRBJ2-1; TRBD2 matches 9 bases. The CDR3 covers 16 residues. V dropped 0 bases and J dropped 4; count of bases not matched to a gene: 4. From germline, CDR1 is MRHNA and CDR2 SNTAGT. CDR3 in amino acids: CASSDSGGGAYNEQFF. Here the CDR3 DNA reads TGTGCCAGCAGTGACTCAGGCGGGGGGGCGTACAATGAGCAGTTCTTC.

V and J are TRBV9 and TRBJ2-5; D is perhaps TRBD2 (7 bases). The germline V gene encodes CDR1 SGDLS and CDR2 YYNGEE. The CDR3 runs 15 residues. Trimming stripped 2 bases from V and 4 bases from J, with 15 bases between. CDR3 nucleotide sequence: TGTGCCAGCAGCGTCGGGTTAGGGGGGGGAGAGACCCAGTACTTC. It yields the protein CASSVGLGGGETQYF.

The chain has TRBV5-6 and TRBJ2-1; D not certain. Germline V gene data show CDR1 as SGHDT and CDR2 as YYEEEE. The CDR3 totals 12 residues. Trimming took 1 base from V and 4 from J, leaving 3 bases between them. The CDR3 sequence: CASSLYYNEQFF. The CDR3, as DNA: TGTGCCAGCAGCTTGTATTACAATGAGCAGTTCTTC.

This chain joins TRBV5-1 and TRBJ2-7; D not certain. The CDR3 runs to 14 residues. Trimming left V 0 bases short and J 1 base short, with 8 bases between. CDR1 and CDR2 from the germline V gene are SGHRS and YFSETQ. CDR3 in DNA: TGCGCCAGCAGCTTGGAGTCCCAATCCTACGAGCAGTACTTC. It codes for CASSLESQSYEQYF.

This clone came up a few times. V usage is TRBV20-1 and J usage is TRBJ1-1; TRBD1 matches 10 bases. The CDR3 covers 11 residues. Looked up from germline, CDR1 is DFQATT and CDR2 is SNEGSKA (reference sequence). For the CDR3, the DNA is TGCAGGGGACAGGGGAACCACGAAGCTTTCTTT. This sequence encodes CRGQGNHEAFF.

The genes are TRBV2 and TRBJ1-4; D gene uncertain. V was trimmed by 5 bases and J by 7 bases, leaving 14 bases between them. Germline V gene lookup returns CDR1 SNHLY and CDR2 FYNNEI. The CDR3 consists of 14 residues. The CDR3 DNA reads TGTGCCAGCAGTTGGTCACCCGAGCGTGAAAAACTGTTTTTT. This gives the protein CASSWSPEREKLFF.

This chain connects TRBV6-4 to TRBJ1-2, with a weak D call TRBD1 (6 bases). Trimming left V 1 base short and J 7 bases short, with 19 bases between. The CDR3 is made up of 16 amino acids. From germline, CDR1 is MRHNA and CDR2 SNTAGT. CDR3 loop: CASSDLVGGAEIGYTF. CDR3 nucleotide sequence: TGTGCCAGCAGTGACTTGGTGGGGGGCGCGGAGATTGGCTACACCTTC.